This T cell receptor (beta chain) was documented in a study of T cell responses to AZD1222 COVID-19 vaccine. Study conclusions and caveats: Targeting of unmutated variant regions was reportedly seen in nearly half of spike-specific TCRs.

Trimming took off 5 bases at V and 11 bases at J, with 13 bases between the two ends. This CDR3 is built from 11 residues. The V gene's germline CDR1 is DFQATT and CDR2 SNEGSKA (reference sequence). The data were produced by immunoSEQ multiplex PCR, yet TCRdb's version contains in-frame clones alone and is incomplete. The table includes about 190,000 clones, 90% to 95% detected once. On this clone itself: The antigen is unknown.

The sequence was collected from an adult in good health. The chain uses TRBV20-1 and TRBJ1-3; no reliable D call. Specimen: peripheral blood, collected on day 0 of AZD1222 vaccination. The DNA of the CDR3 is TGCAGTGCTCGCTTGGTTAATGCCATATATTTT. As protein: CSARLVNAIYF.